Presented here are 32 T cell receptor beta chains from one specimen sequenced in a study of blood T cell repertoires in COVID-19. Data came from immunoSEQ multiplex PCR; TCRdb stores just in-frame clones and leaves some out. Counted here are over 120,000 clones, approximately 88% occurring once; the ten biggest clones make up around 1.7%. The sample comprised peripheral blood. These receptors were taken from a woman between 50 and 59 years old with acute or convalescent COVID-19.

V is TRBV11-3 and J is TRBJ2-7; TRBD1 is a possible D gene (5 bases). CDR1 is SGHNT and CDR2 is YENEEA in the germline V gene. Trimming cost V 2 bases and J 5 bases, with 10 bases left between them. CDR3 length equals 13 residues. CDR3 region: CASSLQGRNEQYF. The DNA of the CDR3 is TGTGCCAGCAGCTTACAGGGAAGGAACGAGCAGTACTTC.

The V gene is TRBV7-6, the J gene TRBJ2-3, with 11 positions matching TRBD2. The germline CDR1 and CDR2 sequences are SGHVS and FNYEAQ. Trimming removed 5 bases from V and 3 bases from J; junction bases left unmatched: 16. The CDR3 is 19 residues long. CDR3 region: CASSPRAPSGGWLTDTQYF. CDR3 nucleotide sequence: TGTGCCAGCAGCCCCAGGGCCCCTAGCGGGGGGTGGCTGACAGATACGCAGTATTTT.

The rearrangement joins TRBV19 to TRBJ1-1; TRBD1 matches at 7 bases. CDR1 is LNHDA, CDR2 SQIVND, per germline (reference sequence). The CDR3 totals 16 residues. After removal of 4 bases from V and 1 base from J, the junction contained 9 bases not matched to a gene. The DNA for the CDR3 is TGTGCCAGTAGTAGAAGGACAGGTGGCACGAACACTGAAGCTTTCTTT. It codes for CASSRRTGGTNTEAFF. Looking up the rest from reference TRBV19 and TRBJ1-1 gives the full variable domain: DGGITQSPKYLFRKEGQNVTLSCEQNLNHDAMYWYRQDPGQGLRLIYYSQIVNDFQKGDIAEGYSVSREKKESFPLTVTSAQKNPTAFYLCASSRRTGGTNTEAFFGQGTRLTVV.

The rearrangement joins TRBV27 to TRBJ2-3; D unresolved. This CDR3 spans 12 amino acids. The germline gives CDR1 MNHEY, CDR2 SMNVEV (reference sequence). V was shortened by 5 bases and J by 4 bases, with 7 bases between the two germline ends. The CDR3 coding sequence is TGTGCCAGCAGTAGCCTCCCAGATACGCAGTATTTT. It specifies CASSSLPDTQYF.

The chain is built from TRBV18 and TRBJ1-5; D not certain. Germline V lookup: CDR1 KGHSH, CDR2 LQKENI. This CDR3 contains 13 residues. V was shortened by 2 bases and J by 6 bases, with 8 bases between the two germline ends. CDR3 residues: CASSPGEAQPQHF. The CDR3 coding sequence is TGTGCCAGCTCACCAGGGGAGGCTCAGCCCCAGCATTTT.

V usage is TRBV3-1 (or the pseudogene TRBV3-2) and J usage is TRBJ1-2, with 12 bases matching TRBD1. CDR1 and CDR2 from the germline V gene are LGHDT and YNNKEL (reference sequence). The CDR3 has 17 amino acids. Trimming removed 3 bases from V and 4 bases from J; junction bases left unmatched: 9. This CDR3 reads CASSHAGTGGRGYGYTF. The CDR3 DNA reads as TGTGCCAGCAGCCACGCCGGGACAGGGGGCAGGGGCTATGGCTACACCTTC.

The CDR3 DNA sequence: TGTGCCAGCAGCGAAAACCGACTGAAAGCGGGAGTGCACACCGGGGAGCTGTTTTTT. Protein sequence: CASSENRLKAGVHTGELFF. This chain connects TRBV9 to TRBJ2-2; 8 nucleotides align to TRBD2. The CDR3 runs to 19 residues. Germline lookup yields CDR1 SGDLS and CDR2 YYNGEE. Trimming took 3 bases from V and 3 from J; bases not matched to a gene: 16. The full variable domain, with the rest looked up from reference TRBV9 and TRBJ2-2, is DSGVTQTPKHLITATGQRVTLRCSPRSGDLSVYWYQQSLDQGLQFLIQYYNGEERAKGNILERFSAQQFPDLHSELNLSSLELGDSALYFCASSENRLKAGVHTGELFFGEGSRLTVL.

In this sample, this clone turned up once. V gene TRBV5-4 combines with J gene TRBJ1-2; 7 bases align to TRBD1. Trimming removed 1 base from V and 0 bases from J; junction bases left unmatched: 6. The CDR3 has 16 residues. The germline CDR1 and CDR2 sequences are SGHNT and YYREEE (reference sequence). Here the CDR3 reads CASSLPGGRANYGYTF. CDR3 DNA: TGTGCCAGCAGCTTGCCAGGGGGAAGAGCTAACTATGGCTACACCTTC.

The count of this clone is one. J is TRBJ2-3 and V is TRBV5-1, with 9 bases identical to TRBD2. The V gene's germline CDR1 is SGHRS and CDR2 YFSETQ. V lost 0 bases, J lost 2 bases, and 4 bases stayed unmatched. CDR3 size: 16 residues. CDR3: CASSLGLAGLTDTQYF. The DNA for the CDR3 is TGCGCCAGCAGCTTGGGGCTAGCGGGACTCACAGATACGCAGTATTTT.

The rearrangement joins TRBV30 to TRBJ1-5; the D gene is possibly TRBD1 (5 bases). V was clipped by 6 bases and J by 0 bases, with 12 bases between them. Per the germline V gene, CDR1 is GTSNPN and CDR2 is SVGIG (reference sequence). CDR3 length: 14 amino acids. The CDR3: CACRGPGSNQPQHF. The CDR3 coding sequence is TGTGCCTGTAGGGGCCCGGGTAGCAATCAGCCCCAGCATTTT.

In the case of this clone: The junction differs from germline at one of its ends, possibly a read error. The chain carries TRBV5-1 and TRBJ1-4, with 7 bases lining up with TRBD1. The CDR3 consists of 17 residues. Germline V CDR1 and CDR2: SGHRS, YFSETQ. In nucleotides, the CDR3 is TGCGCCAGCAGTTTGGCCGGGACAGTCTTACCAGTTGAAAAACTGTTTTTT. Translating it yields CASSLAGTVLPVEKLFF.

This chain uses TRBV7-9 with TRBJ2-1; 10 nucleotides match TRBD2. This CDR3 spans 16 amino acids. Germline trimming cut 4 bases from V and 4 bases from J; bases unmatched to any gene: 7. Germline V gene lookup returns CDR1 SEHNR and CDR2 FQNEAQ (reference sequence). The CDR3 DNA reads TGTGCCAGCAGCTCTAGCGGGGGTGGGAAATACAATGAGCAGTTCTTC. This gives the protein CASSSSGGGKYNEQFF. The full variable domain, its missing parts supplied by reference TRBV7-9 and TRBJ2-1, is DTGVSQNPRHKITKRGQNVTFRCDPISEHNRLYWYRQTLGQGPEFLTYFQNEAQLEKSRLLSDRFSAERPKGSFSTLEIQRTEQGDSAMYLCASSSSGGGKYNEQFFGPGTRLTVL.

The chain carries TRBV9 and TRBJ1-4, with D tentatively TRBD1 (5 bases). Germline loops: CDR1 SGDLS, CDR2 YYNGEE. The CDR3 is 15 amino acids. V lost 1 base and J 4 bases, leaving 11 bases between the germline ends. This chain's CDR3 is CASSVTPGINEKLFF. The CDR3 bases are TGTGCCAGCAGCGTAACCCCAGGGATTAATGAAAAACTGTTTTTT.

The chain has TRBV20-1 and TRBJ1-2; 10 bases are shared with TRBD1. CDR1 is DFQATT, CDR2 SNEGSKA, per germline (reference sequence). V dropped 3 bases and J dropped 8; count of bases not matched to a gene: 9. The CDR3 length is 14 residues. This CDR3 is CSASRDRGAFGYTF. In DNA, the CDR3 is TGCAGTGCTAGTAGGGACAGGGGAGCGTTCGGCTACACCTTC.

V and J are TRBV18 and TRBJ2-1; 7 bases fit TRBD2. The CDR3 has 14 amino acids. Losses at the gene ends were 3 bases for V and 4 bases for J; bases not matched to a gene: 3. CDR1 and CDR2 (germline): KGHSH, LQKENI. The chain's CDR3 is CASSPGGFYNEQFF. Here the CDR3 DNA reads TGTGCCAGCTCACCGGGGGGGTTTTACAATGAGCAGTTCTTC. Full variable domain (remainder filled in from reference TRBV18 and TRBJ2-1): NAGVMQNPRHLVRRRGQEARLRCSPMKGHSHVYWYRQLPEEGLKFMVYLQKENIIDESGMPKERFSAEFPKEGPSILRIQQVVRGDSAAYFCASSPGGFYNEQFFGPGTRLTVL.

The chain has TRBV7-3 and TRBJ2-1; TRBD2 matches at 8 bases. The ends lost 4 bases at V and 0 bases at J; junction bases unmatched: 2. This CDR3 has 15 amino acids. From germline, CDR1 is SGHTA and CDR2 FQGTGA. CDR3 nucleotide sequence: TGTGCCAGCAGCTCCCGGGGGGGCTCCTACAATGAGCAGTTCTTC. It translates to CASSSRGGSYNEQFF. The complete variable domain, with remaining parts taken from reference TRBV7-3 and TRBJ2-1, reads GAGVSQTPSNKVTEKGKYVELRCDPISGHTALYWYRQSLGQGPEFLIYFQGTGAADDSGLPNDRFFAVRPEGSVSTLKIQRTERGDSAVYLCASSSRGGSYNEQFFGPGTRLTVL.

The rearrangement joins TRBV4-2 to TRBJ2-5, with a tentative D call TRBD1 (6 bases). The CDR3 is made up of 15 amino acids. The V and J ends lost 2 bases and 3 bases respectively, with 13 bases between them. In germline, CDR1 is LGHNA, CDR2 YNFKEQ. The CDR3 coding sequence is TGTGCCAGCAGCCAACAGACAGGAAATAAAGAGACCCAGTACTTC. Encoded protein: CASSQQTGNKETQYF.

The rearrangement uses TRBV6-5 and TRBJ1-1, with 8 bases lining up with TRBD1. Germline V gene data show CDR1 as MNHEY and CDR2 as SVGAGI. This CDR3 has 15 residues. The J segment lost 2 bases and the V segment lost 5 bases, leaving 7 bases of the junction unmatched. This chain's CDR3 is CASSNPAGGNTEAFF. Written as DNA, the CDR3 is TGTGCCAGCAGTAACCCTGCAGGGGGCAACACTGAAGCTTTCTTT.

The V and J genes are TRBV5-4 and TRBJ2-1, with 8 positions matching TRBD2. There are 16 residues in the CDR3. Germline-derived CDR1 and CDR2 are SGHNT and YYREEE (reference sequence). Trimming cost V 3 bases and J 4 bases; bases outside gene matches: 9. The CDR3, as DNA: TGTGCCAGCAGCTCCGTACGGGGGGGCCCTTACAATGAGCAGTTCTTC. This codes for CASSSVRGGPYNEQFF.

The V gene is TRBV11-2, the J gene TRBJ1-6; D might be TRBD1 (5 bases). This CDR3 region has 16 residues. Trimming shortened V by 5 bases and J by 0 bases, and 11 bases separated the two germline ends. CDR1 SGHAT and CDR2 FQNNGV come from the germline V gene. The CDR3 DNA reads as TGTGCCAGCAGCCTGGGGGGAGGCTCCTATAATTCACCCCTCCACTTT. Its translation is CASSLGGGSYNSPLHF.

The genes are TRBV28 and TRBJ1-2; 11 bases are a match to TRBD1. Trimming took 6 bases from V and 4 from J; bases not matched to a gene: 7. From germline, CDR1 is MDHEN and CDR2 SYDVKM. There are 15 residues in the CDR3. The CDR3 DNA is TGTGCCAGCAGACCAGGGACAGGGGGGCCCTATGGCTACACCTTC. It encodes CASRPGTGGPYGYTF.

The chain carries TRBV19 and TRBJ1-4; D remains ambiguous. Trimming cost V 3 bases and J 8 bases, with 10 bases left between them. The V gene's germline CDR1 is LNHDA and CDR2 SQIVND (reference sequence). This CDR3 region has 13 residues. CDR3 loop: CASSIFGEEKLFF. CDR3 in DNA: TGTGCCAGTAGTATCTTTGGGGAGGAAAAACTGTTTTTT.

The chain has TRBV23-1 and TRBJ2-5; TRBD2 is a possible D gene (8 bases). TRBV23-1 is classed as an ORF, of uncertain function. The V gene lost 4 bases and the J gene lost 1 base, with 34 bases spanning the gap. CDR3 size: 22 residues. This CDR3 reads CASSPGGQSLSGGRDGQETQYF. The CDR3 nucleotides read TGCGCCAGCAGTCCAGGGGGACAGTCCTTGTCGGGAGGGCGTGATGGCCAAGAGACCCAGTACTTC.

The chain is built from TRBV25-1 and TRBJ2-3; D is possibly TRBD2 (6 bases). The CDR3 sequence is 12 residues long. The V end was cut by 6 bases, the J end by 8 bases, with 12 bases between. CDR1 is MGHDK, CDR2 SYGVNS, per germline. The CDR3 region has the DNA TGTGCCAGCAGAGACGGGAGAGCTACGCAGTATTTT. As protein: CASRDGRATQYF.

The V gene is TRBV9, the J gene TRBJ1-3; 9 bases are a match to TRBD1. CDR1 SGDLS and CDR2 YYNGEE come from the germline V gene. The J segment lost 0 bases and the V segment lost 4 bases, leaving 23 bases of the junction unmatched. This CDR3 comprises 22 residues. The DNA of the CDR3 is TGTGCCAGCAGCCTTGGACAGGGGAGTTACTGGTCCAAGATTAACTCTGGAAACACCATATATTTT. It translates to CASSLGQGSYWSKINSGNTIYF.

The rearrangement links TRBV11-1 to TRBJ2-7; D uncertain. The CDR3 length is 11 residues. Germline V gene data show CDR1 as SGHAT and CDR2 as FQDESV (reference sequence). The ends were cut back, 3 bases at V and 4 bases at J, with 4 bases in the middle. CDR3 sequence: CASSFQYEQYF. The DNA for the CDR3 is TGTGCCAGCAGCTTCCAATACGAGCAGTACTTC.

The genes are TRBV10-3 and TRBJ1-1; TRBD1 is a possible D gene (5 bases). The CDR3 is 16 residues long. Deletions cut 2 bases from V and 3 bases from J, with 16 bases between. Germline CDR1 is ENHRY and CDR2 is SYGVKD. Here the CDR3 DNA reads TGTGCCATCAGTGAGCCAGCAGGGTTTTATGACACTGAAGCTTTCTTT. Its translation: CAISEPAGFYDTEAFF.

This chain links TRBV2 with TRBJ1-3, with 7 bases aligning to TRBD1. The CDR3 has 15 residues. Germline V gene sequence: CDR1 SNHLY, CDR2 FYNNEI. With V trimmed by 4 bases and J by 3 bases, 6 bases remained unmatched. The DNA of the CDR3 is TGTGCCAGCAGTGTGAACGACAGGGTTGGAAACACCATATATTTT. Encoded protein: CASSVNDRVGNTIYF.

The chain recombines TRBV3-1 (or the pseudogene TRBV3-2) with TRBJ1-4; 9 nucleotides line up with TRBD1. The germline CDR1 and CDR2 sequences are LGHDT and YNNKEL (reference sequence). This CDR3 region has 15 residues. V lost 0 bases to trimming and J lost 8 bases; unmatched junction nucleotides: 4. CDR3 sequence: CASSQEDRGWEKLFF. In nucleotides, the CDR3 is TGTGCCAGCAGCCAAGAGGACAGGGGCTGGGAAAAACTGTTTTTT.

The chain uses TRBV30 and TRBJ2-5; D ambiguous. V gave up 2 bases and J gave up 3 bases, with 4 bases separating them. The CDR3 length is 11 residues. Germline V gene lookup returns CDR1 GTSNPN and CDR2 SVGIG (reference sequence). CDR3 nucleotide sequence: TGTGCCTGGAGTCTAGAAGAGACCCAGTACTTC. It yields the protein CAWSLEETQYF. The complete variable domain, with remaining parts taken from reference TRBV30 and TRBJ2-5, reads SQTIHQWPATLVQPVGSPLSLECTVEGTSNPNLYWYRQAAGRGLQLLFYSVGIGQISSEVPQNLSASRPQDRQFILSSKKLLLSDSGFYLCAWSLEETQYFGPGTRLLVL.

This chain joins TRBV5-6 and TRBJ2-7; 8 bases match TRBD2. There are 14 residues in the CDR3. Germline loops: CDR1 SGHDT, CDR2 YYEEEE. V gave up 0 bases and J gave up 2 bases; unmatched junction bases: 1. CDR3 sequence reads: CASSLVSGAYEQYF. The CDR3 DNA follows: TGTGCCAGCAGCTTGGTTAGCGGGGCCTACGAGCAGTACTTC.

V and J are TRBV18 and TRBJ1-1; D is unresolved. Germline V gene sequence: CDR1 KGHSH, CDR2 LQKENI. The CDR3 covers 12 residues. V lost 2 bases to trimming and J lost 3 bases, with 4 bases between them. In DNA, the CDR3 is TGTGCCAGCTCACCAGCGGACACTGAAGCTTTCTTT. This encodes CASSPADTEAFF.